This T cell receptor (beta chain) was observed in a study of blood T cell repertoires in COVID-19. Study-wide background: Specimens from acute and convalescent COVID-19 originated in the United States, Italy and Spain. PBMCs, B-cell-depleted T cells, or T cells provided the cDNA or gDNA that made up the material.

As originally analysed: Amplification with reference gene primers provided the estimates of nucleated cell counts. TCRdb's copy holds only in-frame clones and misses some; the assay was immunoSEQ multiplex PCR. V and J calls and clone size are as listed in that table; D and trimming were resolved from the DNA. The sample includes around 280,000 clones, about 86% of them seen just once. V lost 5 bases and J lost 7; bases outside the gene matches: 13. Germline loops: CDR1 SGHTA, CDR2 FQGNSA. This CDR3 is 15 amino acids long. The chain has TRBV7-2 and TRBJ2-7; the match to TRBD1 covers 8 bases. This clonotype originated in a woman aged 25 to 39 who had recovered from COVID-19. Material: peripheral blood. The CDR3 region is CASSEGTGWLREQYF. CDR3 nucleotides: TGTGCCAGCAGCGAAGGGACAGGTTGGCTGAGGGAGCAGTACTTC.